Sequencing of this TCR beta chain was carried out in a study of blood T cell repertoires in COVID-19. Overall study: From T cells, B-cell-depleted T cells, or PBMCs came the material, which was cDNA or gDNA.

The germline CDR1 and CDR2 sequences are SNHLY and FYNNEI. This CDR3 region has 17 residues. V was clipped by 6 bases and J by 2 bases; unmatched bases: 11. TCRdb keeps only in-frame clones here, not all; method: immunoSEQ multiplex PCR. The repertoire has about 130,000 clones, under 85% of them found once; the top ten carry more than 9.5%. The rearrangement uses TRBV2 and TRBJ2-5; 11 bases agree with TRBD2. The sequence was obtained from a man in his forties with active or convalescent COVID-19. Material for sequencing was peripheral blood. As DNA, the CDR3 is TGTGCCAGCAGGGAACTAGCGGGGGCAATTTTTCAAGAGACCCAGTACTTC. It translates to CASRELAGAIFQETQYF.